The 17 T cell receptor beta chains presented below share a single source sample, sequenced in a study of blood T cell repertoires in COVID-19 (dated by TCRdb to 2020 to 2021). The library was obtained by the immunoSEQ multiplex PCR assay. TCRdb stores this immuneACCESS table with in-frame sequences only. Part of the clones is absent; in the studies checked, under half of the shortfall reflects unresolved V genes, and no reason is known for the rest. The sample table records 130,000 or so clones; 80% to 90% of these occur just once. Together, the top ten hold more than 15% of the sample. Material for sequencing was peripheral blood. Every receptor here comes from a man aged 50-60 years with active or convalescent COVID-19.

In its sample, this clone was seen once. The chain employs TRBV28 and TRBJ2-7; 8 nucleotides agree with TRBD1. The ends lost 3 bases at V and 0 bases at J; junction bases unmatched: 1. The CDR3 totals 14 residues. From germline, CDR1 is MDHEN and CDR2 SYDVKM. CDR3 bases: TGTGCCAGCAGTTTCGGGACAGGCTCCTACGAGCAGTACTTC. This codes for CASSFGTGSYEQYF. Supplemented by reference TRBV28 and TRBJ2-7, the full variable domain reads DVKVTQSSRYLVKRTGEKVFLECVQDMDHENMFWYRQDPGLGLRLIYFSYDVKMKEKGDIPEGYSVSREKKERFSLILESASTNQTSMYLCASSFGTGSYEQYFGPGTRLTVT.

For the CDR3, the DNA is TGTGCCAGCAGTGAATCTTTCGACAGGGCCTCCTACAATGAGCAGTTCTTC. Residues: CASSESFDRASYNEQFF. The genes are TRBV2 and TRBJ2-1; TRBD1 matches 7 bases. The junction had 7 bases not matched to a gene; V was cut back by 2 bases and J by 0 bases. The CDR3 extends over 17 amino acids. CDR1 and CDR2 from the germline V gene are SNHLY and FYNNEI.

The chain has TRBV5-4 and TRBJ2-3; 7 bases agree with TRBD1. The CDR3 covers 16 residues. The germline V gene encodes CDR1 SGHNT and CDR2 YYREEE (reference sequence). With V trimmed by 4 bases and J by 1 base, 9 bases remained unmatched. The CDR3 loop reads CASSIYRGWGTDTQYF. In DNA, the CDR3 is TGTGCCAGCAGCATTTACAGGGGATGGGGCACAGATACGCAGTATTTT.

V and J are TRBV5-6 and TRBJ2-3, with 13 nucleotides matching TRBD2. The CDR3 loop spans 16 amino acids. Germline V lookup: CDR1 SGHDT, CDR2 YYEEEE. V was clipped by 0 bases and J by 6 bases; unmatched bases: 4. DNA for the CDR3: TGTGCCAGCAGCTTGGGACTAGCGGGGGGAACTGATACGCAGTATTTT. Translated, it gives CASSLGLAGGTDTQYF. Full variable domain (missing parts from reference TRBV5-6 and TRBJ2-3): DAGVTQSPTHLIKTRGQQVTLRCSPKSGHDTVSWYQQALGQGPQFIFQYYEEEERQRGNFPDRFSGHQFPNYSSELNVNALLLGDSALYLCASSLGLAGGTDTQYFGPGTRLTVL.

The rearrangement joins TRBV12-5 to TRBJ2-3, with D tentatively TRBD2 (5 bases). V lost 5 bases and J lost 2, with 11 bases in between. This CDR3 is 14 amino acids long. CDR1 is LGHNT, CDR2 FRNRAP, per germline. The DNA of the CDR3 is TGTGCTAGTGGTAAACAGCTAGCCACAGATACGCAGTATTTT. Protein: CASGKQLATDTQYF.

The V call is TRBV10-3, the J call TRBJ2-1; no clear D. CDR3 length: 12 residues. With 3 bases removed from V and 4 bases from J, the gap between germline ends came to 4 bases. Per the germline V gene, CDR1 is ENHRY and CDR2 is SYGVKD. This CDR3 is CAISDSYNEQFF. DNA for the CDR3: TGTGCCATCAGTGACAGTTACAATGAGCAGTTCTTC.

This sequence joins TRBV11-2 and TRBJ2-7; possible D gene TRBD1, 6 bases. The CDR3 runs 11 residues. Trimming removed 5 bases at V and 12 bases at J, with 14 bases between. CDR1 is SGHAT, CDR2 FQNNGV, per germline. CDR3 DNA sequence: TGTGCCAGCAGCGGGGGCCCCCTGAGGTACTTC. Protein sequence: CASSGGPLRYF.

The CDR3 spells CAWTRPSEDYGYTF. The CDR3 nucleotides read TGTGCCTGGACTCGCCCCTCGGAGGACTATGGCTACACCTTC. The chain recombines TRBV30 with TRBJ1-2; D is unclear. There are 14 residues in the CDR3. Trimming removed 4 bases from V and 3 bases from J, with 15 bases in between. CDR1 and CDR2 (germline): GTSNPN, SVGIG (reference sequence). Using reference TRBV30 and TRBJ1-2 for the parts outside the CDR3, the full variable domain is SQTIHQWPATLVQPVGSPLSLECTVEGTSNPNLYWYRQAAGRGLQLLFYSVGIGQISSEVPQNLSASRPQDRQFILSSKKLLLSDSGFYLCAWTRPSEDYGYTFGSGTRLTVV.

This clone was found once. The chain combines TRBV6-5 with TRBJ1-3; D might be TRBD1 (6 bases). CDR3 length equals 13 residues. The germline V gene encodes CDR1 MNHEY and CDR2 SVGAGI. V lost 6 bases and J lost 2, with 8 bases in between. The CDR3 protein is CASRGDTGNTIYF. The CDR3 coding sequence is TGTGCCAGCAGGGGGGACACTGGAAACACCATATATTTT.

This chain connects TRBV12-3 or TRBV12-4 to TRBJ1-3; D remains ambiguous. The CDR3 runs to 13 residues. Trimming removed 4 bases from V and 2 bases from J, with 6 bases in between. CDR3 DNA sequence: TGTGCCAGCAGTTCCCAAACTGGAAACACCATATATTTT. The encoded protein is CASSSQTGNTIYF.

The CDR3 coding sequence is TGTGCCAGCAGTGTACAGAACACTGAAGCTTTCTTT. Its protein is CASSVQNTEAFF. The rearrangement uses TRBV2 and TRBJ1-1; D remains unclear. The length of the CDR3 is 12 residues. The V and J ends lost 4 bases and 1 base respectively, with 4 bases between them. Germline V gene lookup returns CDR1 SNHLY and CDR2 FYNNEI. Based on the CDR3 plus reference TRBV2 and TRBJ1-1, the full variable domain is EPEVTQTPSHQVTQMGQEVILRCVPISNHLYFYWYRQILGQKVEFLVSFYNNEISEKSEIFDDQFSVERPDGSNFTLKIRSTKLEDSAMYFCASSVQNTEAFFGQGTRLTVV.

This chain joins TRBV6-5 and TRBJ2-1; TRBD1 matches at 7 bases. After removal of 6 bases from V and 2 bases from J, the junction contained 7 bases not matched to a gene. The CDR3 is made up of 15 amino acids. Germline loops: CDR1 MNHEY, CDR2 SVGAGI. CDR3 nucleotide sequence: TGTGCCAGCAGCCACTCAGGGACAGCCTACAATGAGCAGTTCTTC. This translates into CASSHSGTAYNEQFF.

The chain is built from TRBV19 and TRBJ1-4; 7 nucleotides align to TRBD1. From germline, CDR1 is LNHDA and CDR2 SQIVND (reference sequence). The V and J ends lost 6 bases and 5 bases, in that order; junction bases with no gene match: 6. The CDR3 consists of 14 residues. This CDR3 is CASSSGQLNEKLFF. The CDR3 bases are TGTGCCAGTAGCTCGGGACAGTTAAATGAAAAACTGTTTTTT.

The chain has TRBV5-1 and TRBJ2-3; D gene uncertain. The length of the CDR3 is 13 residues. Germline CDR1 is SGHRS and CDR2 is YFSETQ. Trimming cost V 1 base and J 12 bases, with 15 bases left between them. In nucleotides, the CDR3 is TGCGCCAGCAGCTTGAGCGACCCAGAGCGTCAGTATTTT. The encoded protein is CASSLSDPERQYF.

This chain links TRBV3-1 (or the pseudogene TRBV3-2) with TRBJ2-7; 13 bases fit TRBD2. Germline lookup yields CDR1 LGHDT and CDR2 YNNKEL (reference sequence). V trimming: 4 bases; J trimming: 2 bases; junction bases outside the gene matches: 5. The CDR3 spans 16 residues. CDR3 sequence reads: CASSLGLAGVPYEQYF. CDR3 DNA sequence: TGTGCCAGCAGCCTCGGACTAGCGGGGGTCCCCTACGAGCAGTACTTC.

To note about this clone: Other DNA sequences from this sample encode an identical CDR3 as well. The V call is TRBV5-6, the J call TRBJ1-3; no clear D. V lost 2 bases, J lost 0 bases, and 3 bases lay in between. The germline V gene encodes CDR1 SGHDT and CDR2 YYEEEE. The length of the CDR3 is 13 residues. This chain's CDR3 is CASSFSSGNTIYF. CDR3 DNA sequence: TGTGCCAGCAGCTTCTCCTCTGGAAACACCATATATTTT.

The rearrangement uses TRBV6-6 and TRBJ2-1; D uncertain. The CDR3 spans 14 residues. Germline CDR1 is MNHNY and CDR2 is SVGAGI (reference sequence). With 4 bases removed from V and 7 bases from J, the gap between germline ends came to 14 bases. CDR3 in DNA: TGTGCCAGCAGTTCGGGTAGAACGTGGAATGAGCAGTTCTTC. Translated: CASSSGRTWNEQFF.